The sequence of this T cell receptor (beta chain) was determined in a study of beta chain features in type 1 diabetes. Study-level information: About 110,000,000 sorted cells were examined across all samples. Study results and caveats: Shorter TCRB CDR3s, moderately but significantly so, marked every one of the four CD4+ subsets in Type 1 diabetes patients. PCR could preferentially amplify shorter templates, alike in patients and controls.

This CDR3 is 16 amino acids long. V was trimmed by 0 bases and J by 0 bases, leaving 9 bases between them. The germline gives CDR1 LNHNV, CDR2 YYDKDF (reference sequence). Concerning this clone: Its antigen is undetermined.

Sequencing targeted expressed TCRB transcripts, as all isolated RNA had been reverse transcribed. Assay: immunoSEQ multiplex PCR; the TCRdb copy retains only in-frame clones and omits some. The repertoire holds roughly 330,000 clones, roughly 13% seen once, with over 0.014% in the top ten. The rearrangement uses TRBV15 and TRBJ2-1; D is unclear. Sequencing was done on a sample of naive CD4+ T cells from blood. This TCR was recovered from a woman aged 18-29 years with type 1 diabetes. The CDR3: CATSRDLVSSYNEQFF. Written as DNA, the CDR3 is TGTGCCACCAGCAGAGATCTGGTGAGCTCCTACAATGAGCAGTTCTTC.